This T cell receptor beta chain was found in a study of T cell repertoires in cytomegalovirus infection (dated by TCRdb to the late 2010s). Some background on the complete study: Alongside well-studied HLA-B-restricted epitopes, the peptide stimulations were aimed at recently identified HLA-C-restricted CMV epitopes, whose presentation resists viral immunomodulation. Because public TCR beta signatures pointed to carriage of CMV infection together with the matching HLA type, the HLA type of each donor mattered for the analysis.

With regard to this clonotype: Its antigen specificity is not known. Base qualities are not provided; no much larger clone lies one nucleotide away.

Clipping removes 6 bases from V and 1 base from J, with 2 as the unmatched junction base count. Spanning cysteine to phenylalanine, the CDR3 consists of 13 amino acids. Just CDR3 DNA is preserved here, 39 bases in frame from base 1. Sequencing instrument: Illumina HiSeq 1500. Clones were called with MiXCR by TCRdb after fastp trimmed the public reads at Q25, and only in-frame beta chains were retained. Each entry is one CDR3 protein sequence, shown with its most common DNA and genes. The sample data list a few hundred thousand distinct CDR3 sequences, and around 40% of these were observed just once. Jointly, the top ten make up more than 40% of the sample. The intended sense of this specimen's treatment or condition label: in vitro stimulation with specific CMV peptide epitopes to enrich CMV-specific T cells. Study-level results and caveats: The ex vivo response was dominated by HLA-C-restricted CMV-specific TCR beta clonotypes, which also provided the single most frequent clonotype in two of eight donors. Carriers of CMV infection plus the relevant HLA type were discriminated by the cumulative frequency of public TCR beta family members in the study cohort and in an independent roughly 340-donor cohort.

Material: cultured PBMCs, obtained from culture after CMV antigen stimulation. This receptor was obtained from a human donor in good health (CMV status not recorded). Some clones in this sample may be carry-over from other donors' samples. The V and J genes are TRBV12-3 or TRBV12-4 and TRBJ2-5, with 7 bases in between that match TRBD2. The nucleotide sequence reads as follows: TGTGCCAGCAGAAGCGGGGCCCAAGAGACCCAGTACTTC. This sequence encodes CASRSGAQETQYF.